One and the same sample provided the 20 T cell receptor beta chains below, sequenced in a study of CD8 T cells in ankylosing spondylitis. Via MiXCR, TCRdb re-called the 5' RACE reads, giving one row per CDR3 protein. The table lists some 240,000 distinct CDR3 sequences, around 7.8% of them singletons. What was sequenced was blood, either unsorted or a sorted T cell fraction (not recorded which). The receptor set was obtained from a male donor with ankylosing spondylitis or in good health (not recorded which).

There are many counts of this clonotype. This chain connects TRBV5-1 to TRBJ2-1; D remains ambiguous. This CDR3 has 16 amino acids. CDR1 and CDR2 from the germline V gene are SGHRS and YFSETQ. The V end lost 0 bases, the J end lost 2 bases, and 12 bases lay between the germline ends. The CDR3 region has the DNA TGCGCCAGCAGCTTGGCCGACATACCTACCTACAATGAGCAGTTCTTC. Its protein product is CASSLADIPTYNEQFF.

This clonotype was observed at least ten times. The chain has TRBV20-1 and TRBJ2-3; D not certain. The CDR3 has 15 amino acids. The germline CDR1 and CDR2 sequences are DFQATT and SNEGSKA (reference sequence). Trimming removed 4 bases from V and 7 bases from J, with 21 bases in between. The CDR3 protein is CSATPYLVAENTQYF. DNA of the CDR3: TGCAGTGCTACGCCCTACCTTGTGGCAGAGAATACGCAGTATTTT.

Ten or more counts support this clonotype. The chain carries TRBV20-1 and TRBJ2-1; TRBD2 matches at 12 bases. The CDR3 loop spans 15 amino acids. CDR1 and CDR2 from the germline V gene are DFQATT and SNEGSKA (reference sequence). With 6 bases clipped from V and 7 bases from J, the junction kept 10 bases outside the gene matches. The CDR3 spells CSATGLAGGQNEQFF. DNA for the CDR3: TGCAGTGCCACCGGGCTAGCGGGAGGGCAGAATGAGCAGTTCTTC.

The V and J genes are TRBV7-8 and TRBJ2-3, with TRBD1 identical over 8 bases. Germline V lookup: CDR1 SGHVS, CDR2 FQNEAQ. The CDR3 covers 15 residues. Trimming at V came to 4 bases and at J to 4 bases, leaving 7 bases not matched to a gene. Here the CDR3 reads CASSSGQGLADTQYF. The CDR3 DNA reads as TGTGCCAGCAGCTCCGGACAGGGATTGGCAGATACGCAGTATTTT.

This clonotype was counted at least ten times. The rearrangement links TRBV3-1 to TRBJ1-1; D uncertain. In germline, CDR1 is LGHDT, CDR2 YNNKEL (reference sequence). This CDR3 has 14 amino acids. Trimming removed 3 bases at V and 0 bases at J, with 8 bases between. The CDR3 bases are TGTGCCAGCAGCCAGCCCCCTATGAACACTGAAGCTTTCTTT. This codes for CASSQPPMNTEAFF.

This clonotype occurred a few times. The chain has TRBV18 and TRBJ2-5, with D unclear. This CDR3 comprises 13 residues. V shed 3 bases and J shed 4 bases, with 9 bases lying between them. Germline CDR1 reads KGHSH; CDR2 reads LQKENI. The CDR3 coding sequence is TGTGCCAGCTCACCCTCCCACCGAGAGACCCAGTACTTC. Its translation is CASSPSHRETQYF. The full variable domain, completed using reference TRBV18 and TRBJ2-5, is NAGVMQNPRHLVRRRGQEARLRCSPMKGHSHVYWYRQLPEEGLKFMVYLQKENIIDESGMPKERFSAEFPKEGPSILRIQQVVRGDSAAYFCASSPSHRETQYFGPGTRLLVL.

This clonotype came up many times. CDR3 coding DNA: TGTGCCAGCAGTTACCTTCCAGTCTCCTACGAGCAGTACTTC. It specifies CASSYLPVSYEQYF. J is TRBJ2-7 and V is TRBV6-2 or TRBV6-3, with D hard to call. Trimming removed 2 bases from V and 0 bases from J, with 8 bases in between. This CDR3 has 14 residues. Germline lookup yields CDR1 MNHEY and CDR2 SVGEGT.

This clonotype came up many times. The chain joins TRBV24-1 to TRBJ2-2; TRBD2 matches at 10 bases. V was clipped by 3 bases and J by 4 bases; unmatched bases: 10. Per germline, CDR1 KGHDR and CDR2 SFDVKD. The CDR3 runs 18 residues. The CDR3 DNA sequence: TGTGCCACCAGTGATCACAGCGGGAGGGCCGTGGGCACCGGGGAGCTGTTTTTT. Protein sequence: CATSDHSGRAVGTGELFF.

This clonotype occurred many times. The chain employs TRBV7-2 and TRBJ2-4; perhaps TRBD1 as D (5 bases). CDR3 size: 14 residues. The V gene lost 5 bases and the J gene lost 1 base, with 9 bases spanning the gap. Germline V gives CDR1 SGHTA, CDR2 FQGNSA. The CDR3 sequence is CASSPKGAKNIQYF. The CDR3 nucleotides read TGTGCCAGCAGCCCAAAGGGGGCCAAAAACATTCAGTACTTC. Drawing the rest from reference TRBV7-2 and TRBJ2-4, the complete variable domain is GAGVSQSPSNKVTEKGKDVELRCDPISGHTALYWYRQSLGQGLEFLIYFQGNSAPDKSGLPSDRFSAERTGGSVSTLTIQRTQQEDSAVYLCASSPKGAKNIQYFGAGTRLSVL.

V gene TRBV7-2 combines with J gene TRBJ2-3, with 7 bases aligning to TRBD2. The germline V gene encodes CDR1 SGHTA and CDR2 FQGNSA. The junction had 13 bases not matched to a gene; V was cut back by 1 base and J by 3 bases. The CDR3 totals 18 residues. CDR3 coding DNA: TGTGCCAGCAGCTTAGGGCTAGCGGACGCCTCTGCGACAGATACGCAGTATTTT. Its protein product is CASSLGLADASATDTQYF. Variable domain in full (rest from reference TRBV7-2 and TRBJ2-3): GAGVSQSPSNKVTEKGKDVELRCDPISGHTALYWYRQSLGQGLEFLIYFQGNSAPDKSGLPSDRFSAERTGGSVSTLTIQRTQQEDSAVYLCASSLGLADASATDTQYFGPGTRLTVL.

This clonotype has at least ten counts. CDR3 DNA sequence: TGTGCCATCAGGGGGACAGGGGCAGGCACTGAAGCTTTCTTT. It translates to CAIRGTGAGTEAFF. The J gene is TRBJ1-1, the V gene TRBV10-3; 10 bases agree with TRBD1. V gave up 6 bases and J gave up 4 bases; unmatched junction bases: 5. Looked up from germline, CDR1 is ENHRY and CDR2 is SYGVKD. The CDR3 contains 14 residues.

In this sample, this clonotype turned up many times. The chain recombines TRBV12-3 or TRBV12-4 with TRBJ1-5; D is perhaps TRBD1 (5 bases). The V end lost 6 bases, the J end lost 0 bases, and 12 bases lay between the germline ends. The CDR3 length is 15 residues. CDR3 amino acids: CASSPREVSNQPQHF. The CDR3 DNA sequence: TGTGCCAGCAGCCCCAGGGAGGTTAGCAATCAGCCCCAGCATTTT.

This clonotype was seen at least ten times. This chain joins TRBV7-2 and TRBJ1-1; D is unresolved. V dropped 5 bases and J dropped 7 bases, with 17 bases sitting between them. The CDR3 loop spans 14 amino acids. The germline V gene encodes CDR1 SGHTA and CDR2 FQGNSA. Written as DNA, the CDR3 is TGTGCCAGCAGCCCGAGTCATTCGAACGGTGAAGCTTTCTTT. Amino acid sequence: CASSPSHSNGEAFF.

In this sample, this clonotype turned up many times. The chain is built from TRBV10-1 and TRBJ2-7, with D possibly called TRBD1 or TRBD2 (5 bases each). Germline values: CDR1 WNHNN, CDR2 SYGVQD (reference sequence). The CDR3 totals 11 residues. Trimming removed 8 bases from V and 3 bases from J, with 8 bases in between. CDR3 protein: CASGDGYEQYF. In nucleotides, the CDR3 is TGCGCCAGCGGGGACGGCTACGAGCAGTACTTC.

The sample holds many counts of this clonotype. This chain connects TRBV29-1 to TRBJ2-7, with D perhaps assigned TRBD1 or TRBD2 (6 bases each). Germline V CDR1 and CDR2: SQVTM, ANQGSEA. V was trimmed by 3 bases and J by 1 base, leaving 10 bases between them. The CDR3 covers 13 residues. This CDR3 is CSVEGGRSYEQYF. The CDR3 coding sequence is TGCAGCGTTGAGGGGGGCCGATCCTACGAGCAGTACTTC.

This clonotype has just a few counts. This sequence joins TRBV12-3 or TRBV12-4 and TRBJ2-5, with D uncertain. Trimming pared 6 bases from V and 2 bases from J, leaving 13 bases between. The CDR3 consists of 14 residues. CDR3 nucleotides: TGTGCCAGCAGCTCATTGGTAGGACAAGAGACCCAGTACTTC. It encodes CASSSLVGQETQYF.

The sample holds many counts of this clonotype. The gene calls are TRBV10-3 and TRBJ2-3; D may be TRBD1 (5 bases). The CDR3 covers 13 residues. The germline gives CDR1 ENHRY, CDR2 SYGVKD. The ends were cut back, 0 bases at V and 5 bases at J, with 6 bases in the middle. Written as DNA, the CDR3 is TGTGCCATCAGTGAGTCAGACAGAGATACGCAGTATTTT. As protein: CAISESDRDTQYF.

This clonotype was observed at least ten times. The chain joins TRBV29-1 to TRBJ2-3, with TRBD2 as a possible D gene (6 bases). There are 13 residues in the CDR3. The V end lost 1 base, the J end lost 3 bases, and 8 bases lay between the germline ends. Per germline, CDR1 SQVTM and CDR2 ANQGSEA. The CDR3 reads CSVEVGGTDTQYF. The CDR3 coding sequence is TGCAGCGTTGAAGTTGGGGGGACAGATACGCAGTATTTT.

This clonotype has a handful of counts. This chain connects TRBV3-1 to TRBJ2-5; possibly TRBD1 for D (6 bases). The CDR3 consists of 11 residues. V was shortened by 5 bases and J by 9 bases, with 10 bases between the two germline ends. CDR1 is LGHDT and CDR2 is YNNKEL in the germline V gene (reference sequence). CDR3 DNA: TGTGCCAGCAGCGCCCCAGGGGCCCAGTACTTC. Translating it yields CASSAPGAQYF.

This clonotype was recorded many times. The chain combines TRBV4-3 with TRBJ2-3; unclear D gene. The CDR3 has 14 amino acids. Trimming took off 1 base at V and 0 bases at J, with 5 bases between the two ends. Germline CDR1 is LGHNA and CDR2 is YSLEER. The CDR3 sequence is CASSQAGSTDTQYF. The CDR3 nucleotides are TGCGCCAGCAGCCAAGCCGGGAGCACAGATACGCAGTATTTT.